The following is a T cell receptor (beta chain) sequence with its context. This clonotype was observed a handful of times. The antigen this receptor binds is unknown. Per-base quality was not reported, and no clone a single base away is much larger than it. Data came from an Illumina NovaSeq 6000. Using 5'RACE with constant-segment primers, TCRalpha and TCRbeta cDNA libraries were constructed, with sample barcodes and unique molecular identifiers added in the process. RNA was extracted from every sample with Trizol reagent. The libraries were amplified in two PCR steps, and the second step added a second sample barcode and Illumina TruSeq adapters. Sequencing of libraries was performed on an Illumina NovaSeq with 2 x 150 bp paired-end reads. On the study's bioinformatics: The reads were demultiplexed and collapsed into UMI-guided consensus sequences using migec v1.2.7. Using mixcr v2.1.11, UMI consensuses were aligned to TRA and TRB V and J templates and then assembled into clonotypes. A clonotype was counted as expanded or contracted only if both edgeR and NoisET called the change significant, with noise models trained on biological replicates. For edgeR calls, a false discovery rate-adjusted p below 0.01 and a log2 fold-change threshold of 1 were applied. PCA with hierarchical clustering of max-normalized trajectories of the 1000 most abundant clonotypes was used as exploratory dynamics analysis. Each responding clone was given a CD4 or CD8 phenotype based on the CD4+ and CD8+ repertoires, which had been sequenced separately. TCRdb itself trimmed the public reads at Q25 with fastp, ran MiXCR and retained productive beta chains. Records with the same CDR3 protein are collapsed into one entry carrying the most frequent genes and DNA. These V and J calls derive from TCRdb rather than the authors' analysis. The sample profile shows some 450,000 distinct CDR3 sequences; 18% of them were found once. 20% to 25% of the sample lies in the top ten.

CDR1 is given as SGHRS and CDR2 as YFSETQ, both from the germline V gene. The CDR3, from cysteine to phenylalanine, totals 13 residues. Only CDR3 DNA is held: 39 bases, read in frame from base 1. V is shortened by 3 bases, J by 7 bases, and the region joining them spans 11 bases. The sample is drawn from a study of T-cell memory formation after mild COVID-19 (dated by TCRdb to about 2021). A note on the overall study: TCR sequence clusters from the two donors were largely donor specific. T-cell clones expanding and contracting after mild COVID-19 in two donors were tracked by longitudinal TCRalpha and TCRbeta repertoire sequencing. The cohort was made up of two young adult volunteers, one female and one male, who were previously healthy. The paper's findings and limits, for the study overall: Whether the second-wave clones peaking on day 37 were SARS-CoV-2 specific was not confirmed. Contracting CD4+ clones were found mainly in CM and EM memory subsets, while CD8+ clones were enriched in EMRA. The detection of some responding clones in pre-infection memory suggests that pre-existing cross-reactive memory T cells joined the SARS-CoV-2 response. The study covered only a couple of mild cases, and larger cohorts including severe cases with pre-infection samples were considered necessary. Clones that contracted from day 15 to 85 showed balanced CD4/CD8 phenotypes, whereas a second wave of clones that expanded from day 15 to 37 leaned towards CD4+.

PBMCs were isolated by Ficoll-Paque density gradient centrifugation. The sample was PBMCs or a T cell subset sorted from them (not recorded which). This receptor chain uses TRBV5-1 and TRBJ2-1, and possibly TRBD1, on 6 matching bases. This receptor was obtained from a man between 18 and 35 years old who had mild COVID-19 (a few samples of this study predate the infection). The sample titles of this study are shuffled in the database, so cell type and time point are left out; the donor was told from shared clones. The bases read TGCGCCAGCAGCTCCAGGGGTATGAATGAGCAGTTCTTC. Translation gives CASSSRGMNEQFF.